These T cell receptor beta chains were read from a single sample in a study of T cell repertoires in cytomegalovirus infection. TCRdb reprocessed the reads via MiXCR and lists one record per CDR3 protein. The profile shows 150,000 to 200,000 distinct CDR3 sequences, approximately 9.6% of them singletons. What was sequenced was PBMCs. These receptors originate from a human donor in good health (CMV status not recorded). Some clones in this sample may be carry-over from other donors' samples. Both conserved end residues are part of each CDR3. D genes are given only for firm matches. Clone size is shown for a subset of rows, as once, few, many or a class of expanded clone.

>-|TRBJ2-7|-|TRBV27
CASSLSVAARNEQYF
TGTGCCAGCAGTTTATCGGTAGCGGCTCGGAACGAGCAGTACTTC
>few|TRBJ2-2|TRBD2|TRBV15
CATSKAGGELFF
TGTGCCACCAGTAAAGCGGGAGGGGAGCTGTTTTTT
>many|TRBJ2-6|-|TRBV6-2/TRBV6-3
CASSLTGANVLTF
TGTGCCAGCAGCCTCACTGGGGCCAACGTCCTGACTTTC
>many|TRBJ2-2|-|TRBV7-9
CASRTGTKNTGELFF
TGTGCCAGCAGAACCGGGACAAAGAACACCGGGGAGCTGTTTTTT
>few|TRBJ2-5|TRBD1|TRBV29-1
CSAKIRDSQETQYF
TGCAGCGCCAAAATCCGGGACAGCCAAGAGACCCAGTACTTC
>-|TRBJ2-1|-|TRBV12-3/TRBV12-4
CASSPGQLSSYNEQFF
TGTGCCAGCAGTCCCGGACAGTTGAGCTCCTACAATGAGCAGTTCTTC
>-|TRBJ1-2|TRBD1|TRBV15
CATSDRVFGYTF
TGTGCCACCAGTGACAGGGTGTTCGGCTACACCTTC
>many|TRBJ1-6|-|TRBV7-8
CASSLSRTNSPLHF
TGTGCCAGCAGCTTATCCAGGACGAATTCACCCCTCCACTTT
>many|TRBJ1-2|-|TRBV7-2
CASSLGGRDGYTF
TGTGCCAGCAGCTTAGGGGGGAGGGATGGCTACACCTTC
>many|TRBJ1-5|TRBD1|TRBV19
CASSRQGVSAQPQHF
TGTGCCAGTAGCCGACAGGGGGTGAGTGCTCAGCCCCAGCATTTT
>few|TRBJ1-6|TRBD1|TRBV7-2
CASSSGQQGSPLHF
TGTGCCAGCAGCTCGGGACAGCAGGGATCACCCCTCCACTTT
>few|TRBJ1-2|-|TRBV7-9
CASSKVRDAGGYTF
TGTGCCAGCAGCAAGGTCAGGGATGCTGGTGGCTACACCTTC
>many|TRBJ1-2|-|TRBV7-2
CASSLVFGSNYGYTF
TGTGCCAGCAGCTTAGTTTTTGGGAGTAACTATGGCTACACCTTC
>many|TRBJ2-7|-|TRBV7-2
CASSLGRDYEQYF
TGTGCCAGCAGCTTAGGGCGGGACTACGAGCAGTACTTC
>-|TRBJ2-2|TRBD2|TRBV3-1
CASTRGGGAYTGELFF
TGTGCCAGCACAAGGGGCGGGGGGGCCTACACCGGGGAGCTGTTTTTT
>many|TRBJ2-7|-|TRBV5-1
CASSSRAAKDEQYF
TGCGCCAGCAGCTCCCGCGCGGCGAAGGACGAGCAGTACTTC
>many|TRBJ2-2|-|TRBV4-3
CASSQGSAGELFF
TGCGCCAGCAGCCAAGGGTCGGCCGGGGAGCTGTTTTTT
>few|TRBJ2-7|-|TRBV29-1
CSVDLDSSYEQYF
TGCAGCGTTGACTTGGACAGTTCCTACGAGCAGTACTTC
>-|TRBJ1-3|-|TRBV7-9
CASSTAGPGNTIYF
TGTGCCAGCAGCACCGCGGGCCCTGGAAACACCATATATTTT
>many|TRBJ2-5|TRBD2|TRBV12-3/TRBV12-4
CASSQSGGETQYF
TGTGCCAGCAGTCAATCGGGGGGAGAGACCCAGTACTTC
>-|TRBJ2-1|-|TRBV6-2/TRBV6-3
CASQDSGSYNEQFF
TGTGCCAGCCAAGATAGCGGCTCCTACAATGAGCAGTTCTTC
>many|TRBJ2-7|-|TRBV7-9
CASSLETTGSEQYF
TGTGCCAGCAGCTTAGAGACCACAGGGAGCGAGCAGTACTTC
>many|TRBJ1-4|-|TRBV7-9
CASSMGRINEKLFF
TGTGCCAGCAGCATGGGACGGATTAATGAAAAACTGTTTTTT
>few|TRBJ2-4|-|TRBV28
CASSIRGREGNIQYF
TGTGCCAGCAGTATCAGGGGGAGGGAGGGAAACATTCAGTACTTC
>-|TRBJ2-1|-|TRBV12-3/TRBV12-4
CASSRPLRSDEQFF
TGTGCCAGCAGCCGACCACTCCGTAGCGATGAGCAGTTCTTC
>many|TRBJ2-1|-|TRBV7-2
CASSLAGVYNEQFF
TGTGCCAGCAGCTTAGCCGGGGTCTACAATGAGCAGTTCTTC
>-|TRBJ2-1|TRBD2|TRBV12-3/TRBV12-4
CASRTSGGYGQFF
TGTGCCAGTCGGACTAGCGGGGGATATGGGCAGTTCTTC
>many|TRBJ1-6|-|TRBV19
CASSASSGVGDSPLHF
TGTGCCAGTAGTGCGTCCTCAGGGGTAGGCGATTCACCCCTCCACTTT
>many|TRBJ2-5|TRBD2|TRBV7-2
CASSQLAKETQYF
TGTGCCAGCAGCCAACTAGCGAAAGAGACCCAGTACTTC
>-|TRBJ2-7|TRBD1|TRBV9
CASSADRGHSYEQYF
TGTGCCAGCAGCGCCGACAGGGGCCACTCCTACGAGCAGTACTTC
>many|TRBJ1-4|-|TRBV29-1
CSVGDSPNEKLFF
TGCAGCGTTGGAGACAGCCCTAATGAAAAACTGTTTTTT
>few|TRBJ1-2|-|TRBV29-1
CSVDEHGGWNHGYTF
TGCAGCGTTGATGAACACGGGGGATGGAATCATGGCTACACCTTC
>many|TRBJ2-7|-|TRBV28
CASIRGSSYEQYF
TGTGCCAGCATCCGAGGGAGCTCCTACGAGCAGTACTTC
>-|TRBJ1-6|-|TRBV6-4
CASSGVVYNSPLHF
TGTGCCAGCAGCGGGGTCGTTTATAATTCACCCCTCCACTTT
>many|TRBJ2-1|-|TRBV5-6
CASSYGGPSSYNEQFF
TGTGCCAGCAGCTATGGCGGCCCGAGCTCCTACAATGAGCAGTTCTTC
>many|TRBJ2-3|TRBD2|TRBV6-4
CASSDDPGLGSPQYF
TGTGCCAGCAGTGATGACCCGGGACTAGGCTCGCCGCAGTATTTT
>-|TRBJ2-6|TRBD2|TRBV9
CASSVDRLGQGLMGGTNVLTF
TGTGCCAGCAGCGTAGATCGATTGGGGCAGGGATTAATGGGGGGGACCAACGTCCTGACTTTC
>-|TRBJ2-5|TRBD2|TRBV11-2
CASRAGEQETQYF
TGTGCCAGCAGGGCGGGGGAACAAGAGACCCAGTACTTC
>many|TRBJ1-5|-|TRBV28
CASSSPLGSNQPQHF
TGTGCCAGCAGTTCCCCTCTGGGTAGCAATCAGCCCCAGCATTTT
>once|TRBJ1-2|TRBD1|TRBV4-3
CASSQERQGLIYGYTF
TGCGCCAGCAGCCAAGAGAGACAGGGGTTAATCTATGGCTACACCTTC
>many|TRBJ2-7|TRBD2|TRBV7-2
CASSKTGLAGVLEQYF
TGTGCCAGCAGCAAAACGGGACTAGCGGGAGTTCTCGAGCAGTACTTC
>many|TRBJ2-1|TRBD2|TRBV5-4
CASSLEVAGAAYNEQFF
TGTGCCAGCAGCTTGGAGGTAGCGGGAGCGGCCTACAATGAGCAGTTCTTC
>-|TRBJ1-1|-|TRBV20-1
CSARARGLNTEAFF
TGCAGTGCTAGGGCACGGGGCTTGAACACTGAAGCTTTCTTT
>many|TRBJ1-1|-|TRBV7-2
CASSLALQANTEAFF
TGTGCCAGCAGCCTGGCCTTACAGGCGAACACTGAAGCTTTCTTT
>few|TRBJ2-3|-|TRBV7-2
CASSVPGRPDTQYF
TGTGCCAGCAGCGTCCCCGGGCGACCAGATACGCAGTATTTT
>many|TRBJ2-1|-|TRBV11-2
CASSLSLSGAILQQFF
TGTGCCAGCAGCTTATCTCTATCTGGGGCGATCCTGCAGCAGTTCTTC
>many|TRBJ2-5|-|TRBV28
CASSLRQQETQYF
TGTGCCAGCAGTTTACGACAGCAAGAGACCCAGTACTTC
>many|TRBJ2-7|TRBD1|TRBV11-2
CASSLDIGTGGYEQYF
TGTGCCAGCAGCTTAGATATCGGAACAGGGGGCTACGAGCAGTACTTC
>few|TRBJ2-7|TRBD1|TRBV20-1
CSARGNRGYEQYF
TGCAGTGCTAGGGGAAACAGGGGCTACGAGCAGTACTTC
>few|TRBJ1-4|-|TRBV7-9
CASSLTGGEEKLFF
TGTGCCAGCAGCTTAACAGGCGGGGAAGAAAAACTGTTTTTT
>many|TRBJ2-7|-|TRBV29-1
CSVLRAGTSSYEQYF
TGCAGCGTTCTGAGGGCCGGGACGAGCTCCTACGAGCAGTACTTC
>-|TRBJ1-5|-|TRBV7-9
CASSLAQGNQPQRF
TGTGCCAGCAGCTTAGCACAGGGCAATCAGCCCCAGCGTTTT